Sequencing of this T cell receptor (beta chain) was carried out in a study of blood T cell repertoires in COVID-19. Study background: From the United States, Italy and Spain came samples of acute and convalescent COVID-19. T cells, B-cell-depleted T cells, or PBMCs supplied cDNA or gDNA.

V was cut by 5 bases and J by 3 bases, with 8 bases left in between. CDR3 length equals 12 residues. Per the authors' pipeline: Estimates of nucleated cell counts were drawn from the amplification of reference gene primers. The assay was immunoSEQ multiplex PCR, and TCRdb's table has in-frame clones only and misses some. V and J calls and clone size come straight from that table; D and trimming were deduced from the DNA. The data hold fewer than 350,000 clones, with around 85% observed a single time. V and J are TRBV12-3 or TRBV12-4 and TRBJ2-7, with D possibly being TRBD1 (5 bases). The sample comprised peripheral blood. The TCR sequence derives from a human donor in a cohort sampled during active COVID-19. CDR3 sequence reads: CASSRTFYEQYF. The CDR3 DNA is TGTGCCAGCAGTAGGACATTCTACGAGCAGTACTTC.